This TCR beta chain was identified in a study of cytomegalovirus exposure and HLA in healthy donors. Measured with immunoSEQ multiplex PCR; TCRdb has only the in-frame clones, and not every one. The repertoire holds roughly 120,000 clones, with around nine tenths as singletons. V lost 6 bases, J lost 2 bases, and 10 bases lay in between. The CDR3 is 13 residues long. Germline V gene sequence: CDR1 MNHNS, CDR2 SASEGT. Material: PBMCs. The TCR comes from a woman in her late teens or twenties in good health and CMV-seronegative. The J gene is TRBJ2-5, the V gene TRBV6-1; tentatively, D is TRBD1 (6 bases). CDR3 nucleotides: TGTGCCAGCAGGCCCGGGACACAAGAGACCCAGTACTTC. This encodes CASRPGTQETQYF.